Shown below are 28 T cell receptor beta chains from a single sample sequenced in a study of blood T cell repertoires in COVID-19 (dated by TCRdb to 2018 to 2021). The library was built by means of the immunoSEQ multiplex PCR assay. Imported from immuneACCESS, the table was reduced by TCRdb to in-frame sequences with V and J called. These copies leave out some clones; in studies compared against another copy, an unresolved V gene accounts for under half, and the cause of the remainder is not known. In all, the sample holds around 140,000 clones, and around 87% of those were seen once. Clones ranked in the top ten supply more than 2% of the sample. Material: peripheral blood. Receptors were obtained from a man aged 70 or older with active COVID-19.

This clone appeared once. The chain joins TRBV11-2 to TRBJ1-4, with TRBD1 matching over 11 bases. Unmatched junction bases numbered 8, after V lost 5 bases and J lost 3 bases. This CDR3 has 17 amino acids. The germline gives CDR1 SGHAT, CDR2 FQNNGV. CDR3 sequence: CASSPGQGEGANEKLFF. In DNA, the CDR3 is TGTGCCAGCAGCCCGGGACAGGGGGAAGGGGCTAATGAAAAACTGTTTTTT.

The chain carries TRBV5-1 and TRBJ1-1; a possible D gene is TRBD1 (5 bases). Germline V gene data show CDR1 as SGHRS and CDR2 as YFSETQ. CDR3 length equals 15 residues. V was shortened by 0 bases and J by 1 base, with 10 bases between the two germline ends. CDR3 loop: CASSLGGTENTEAFF. CDR3 DNA: TGCGCCAGCAGCTTGGGCGGGACTGAGAACACTGAAGCTTTCTTT.

This chain joins TRBV24-1 and TRBJ2-2; TRBD2 matches 9 bases. V trimming: 1 base; J trimming: 4 bases; junction bases outside the gene matches: 9. This CDR3 spans 18 amino acids. Germline CDR1 is KGHDR and CDR2 is SFDVKD. The CDR3 region has the DNA TGTGCCACCAGTGATTTAGGGGGGAGTAGCGGGGGCACCGGGGAGCTGTTTTTT. This translates into CATSDLGGSSGGTGELFF.

The chain couples TRBV6-5 to TRBJ1-1; TRBD1 agrees at 8 bases. The CDR3 length is 15 residues. The trim removed 5 bases at V and 4 bases at J, leaving 9 bases unmatched. From germline, CDR1 is MNHEY and CDR2 SVGAGI. The CDR3 here is CASSRYRGEGTEAFF. The CDR3 region has the DNA TGTGCCAGCAGTAGATACAGGGGGGAGGGCACTGAAGCTTTCTTT.

The genes are TRBV6-5 and TRBJ2-1, with a tentative D call TRBD1 (6 bases). CDR1 MNHEY and CDR2 SVGAGI come from the germline V gene. CDR3 length equals 14 residues. V dropped 5 bases and J dropped 3 bases, with 11 bases sitting between them. The DNA for the CDR3 is TGTGCCAGCAGTCAGGACAGCCACTACAATGAGCAGTTCTTC. The encoded protein is CASSQDSHYNEQFF.

This chain uses TRBV3-1 (or the pseudogene TRBV3-2) with TRBJ1-3; D is unclear. The germline V gene encodes CDR1 LGHDT and CDR2 YNNKEL (reference sequence). CDR3 length equals 15 residues. V dropped 5 bases and J dropped 4 bases, with 15 bases sitting between them. Written as DNA, the CDR3 is TGTGCCAGCAGCTCCCGCGGAGGAGGGGGAAACACCATATATTTT. Encoded protein: CASSSRGGGGNTIYF.

V usage is TRBV30 and J usage is TRBJ1-1; D is ambiguous. The CDR3 length is 12 residues. The ends were cut back, 5 bases at V and 1 base at J, with 8 bases in the middle. Germline assignment: CDR1 GTSNPN and CDR2 SVGIG (reference sequence). CDR3 sequence reads: CAWGRWNTEAFF. Written as DNA, the CDR3 is TGTGCCTGGGGGAGGTGGAACACTGAAGCTTTCTTT.

V is TRBV4-1 and J is TRBJ1-1, with D possibly being TRBD1 (5 bases). V was pared by 1 base and J by 3 bases, with 12 bases between. The CDR3 spans 15 residues. Germline CDR1 MGHRA, CDR2 YSYEKL. The CDR3 nucleotides are TGCGCCAGCAGCCAAGTGTGGGGGGAGGACACTGAAGCTTTCTTT. This sequence encodes CASSQVWGEDTEAFF.

This chain connects TRBV6-1 to TRBJ1-5, with 7 bases matching TRBD1. CDR3 length equals 14 residues. Germline lookup yields CDR1 MNHNS and CDR2 SASEGT. The junction had 5 bases not matched to a gene; V was cut back by 6 bases and J by 3 bases. This CDR3 is CASSPGTVNQPQHF. In DNA form, the CDR3 reads TGTGCCAGCAGCCCCGGGACAGTCAATCAGCCCCAGCATTTT.

The V and J genes are TRBV6-6 and TRBJ1-3, with 7 nucleotides matching TRBD1. Germline CDR1 is MNHNY and CDR2 is SVGAGI (reference sequence). The CDR3 spans 20 residues. The V segment lost 6 bases and the J segment 1 base; nucleotides outside the gene matches: 21. CDR3 nucleotides: TGTGCCAGCAGCCGAACCAGGGGGGAAGGACAGGTGAAATCTGGAAACACCATATATTTT. This translates into CASSRTRGEGQVKSGNTIYF.

The chain combines TRBV7-2 with TRBJ2-2, with a tentative D call TRBD1 (5 bases). This CDR3 comprises 13 residues. Germline CDR1 is SGHTA and CDR2 is FQGNSA. Trimming took off 2 bases at V and 5 bases at J, with 6 bases between the two ends. This chain's CDR3 is CASSLRGTGELFF. As DNA, the CDR3 is TGTGCCAGCAGCTTAAGGGGAACCGGGGAGCTGTTTTTT. Using reference TRBV7-2 and TRBJ2-2 for the parts outside the CDR3, the full variable domain is GAGVSQSPSNKVTEKGKDVELRCDPISGHTALYWYRQSLGQGLEFLIYFQGNSAPDKSGLPSDRFSAERTGGSVSTLTIQRTQQEDSAVYLCASSLRGTGELFFGEGSRLTVL.

The J gene is TRBJ1-3, the V gene TRBV5-1; D might be TRBD1 (5 bases). Looked up from germline, CDR1 is SGHRS and CDR2 is YFSETQ. V was trimmed by 4 bases and J by 2 bases, leaving 13 bases between them. The CDR3 is 15 residues long. For the CDR3, the DNA is TGCGCCAGCAGCGACACTGGGGGGACTGGAAACACCATATATTTT. Its protein product is CASSDTGGTGNTIYF.

In its sample, this clone was seen once. This chain links TRBV9 with TRBJ1-3, with 7 nucleotides matching TRBD1. CDR1 SGDLS and CDR2 YYNGEE come from the germline V gene. There are 17 residues in the CDR3. V lost 3 bases to trimming and J lost 9 bases; unmatched junction nucleotides: 18. Here the CDR3 reads CASSAEGTARRGGTIYF. The CDR3 nucleotides are TGTGCCAGCAGCGCAGAGGGGACAGCCCGGCGGGGGGGCACCATATATTTT.

The chain has TRBV6-4 and TRBJ2-5, with TRBD1 matching over 9 bases. The trim removed 6 bases at V and 5 bases at J, leaving 7 bases unmatched. Germline V gene sequence: CDR1 MRHNA, CDR2 SNTAGT. This CDR3 spans 14 amino acids. CDR3 region: CASRATGGEETQYF. The CDR3 coding sequence is TGTGCCAGCAGAGCCACAGGGGGCGAGGAGACCCAGTACTTC.

The chain uses TRBV27 and TRBJ2-1; perhaps TRBD1 as D (6 bases). The V end was cut by 7 bases, the J end by 5 bases, with 15 bases between. The CDR3 extends over 14 amino acids. CDR1 and CDR2 from the germline V gene are MNHEY and SMNVEV (reference sequence). The CDR3 here is CASTLAGDDNEQFF. The CDR3 DNA reads as TGTGCCAGCACCCTAGCAGGGGACGACAATGAGCAGTTCTTC.

The V and J genes are TRBV24-1 and TRBJ2-1; 7 positions match TRBD2. The V gene end was trimmed by 3 bases and the J gene end by 7 bases; junction bases not matched to a gene: 8. The germline V gene has CDR1 KGHDR and CDR2 SFDVKD. CDR3 length equals 15 residues. The CDR3 protein is CATSDVGGPRNEQFF. DNA of the CDR3: TGTGCCACCAGTGATGTGGGAGGGCCGAGAAATGAGCAGTTCTTC.

The chain combines TRBV29-1 with TRBJ1-1, with 10 bases matching TRBD1. The CDR3 runs to 12 residues. Trimming cost V 6 bases and J 5 bases; bases outside gene matches: 3. CDR1 and CDR2 (germline): SQVTM, ANQGSEA. The CDR3 DNA sequence: TGCAGCGTGGGACAGGGGTGGACTGAAGCTTTCTTT. Protein sequence: CSVGQGWTEAFF.

In regard to this clone: The sample carries other DNA sequences with the same CDR3. The chain has TRBV13 and TRBJ1-4; D is possibly TRBD1 (6 bases). Germline CDR1 reads PRHDT; CDR2 reads FYEKMQ (reference sequence). CDR3 length: 14 residues. Trimming left V 4 bases short and J 8 bases short, with 14 bases between. This CDR3 is CASSSAGQGEKLFF. The DNA of the CDR3 is TGTGCCAGCAGCTCCGCCGGGCAGGGGGAAAAACTGTTTTTT. Full variable domain (outside the CDR3, taken from reference TRBV13 and TRBJ1-4): AAGVIQSPRHLIKEKRETATLKCYPIPRHDTVYWYQQGPGQDPQFLISFYEKMQSDKGSIPDRFSAQQFSDYHSELNMSSLELGDSALYFCASSSAGQGEKLFFGSGTQLSVL.

The V gene is TRBV20-1, the J gene TRBJ1-5, with TRBD1 as a possible D gene (5 bases). V was shortened by 3 bases and J by 6 bases, with 21 bases between the two germline ends. There are 16 residues in the CDR3. The germline gives CDR1 DFQATT, CDR2 SNEGSKA (reference sequence). In nucleotides, the CDR3 is TGCAGTGCTAGTCAGGGCCTCGGGGAGGGAAGTCAGCCCCAGCATTTT. Amino acids: CSASQGLGEGSQPQHF.

This chain links TRBV6-5 with TRBJ1-4; 10 bases align to TRBD1. The CDR3 consists of 14 residues. Germline lookup yields CDR1 MNHEY and CDR2 SVGAGI. Trimming at V came to 6 bases and at J to 4 bases, leaving 2 bases not matched to a gene. This chain's CDR3 is CASRRTGGNEKLFF. CDR3 DNA sequence: TGTGCCAGCAGAAGGACAGGGGGTAATGAAAAACTGTTTTTT.

The chain combines TRBV24-1 with TRBJ1-1; D not resolved. V lost 3 bases and J 0 bases, leaving 4 bases between the germline ends. CDR3 size: 13 residues. CDR1 KGHDR and CDR2 SFDVKD come from the germline V gene. Written as DNA, the CDR3 is TGTGCCACCAGTGATGTTATGAACACTGAAGCTTTCTTT. This gives the protein CATSDVMNTEAFF.

As to this clone: Sequence at one end of the junction differs from germline and may be a read error. The chain uses TRBV2 and TRBJ2-1, with TRBD1 matching over 10 bases. The CDR3 is 17 amino acids. CDR1 SNHLY and CDR2 FYNNEI come from the germline V gene. CDR3 bases: TGCGCAGCCGGGACAGGGGCCGCGATCGTTGGCAGGAATGAGCAGTTCTTC. This encodes CAAGTGAAIVGRNEQFF. The complete variable domain, with remaining parts taken from reference TRBV2 and TRBJ2-1, reads EPEVTQTPSHQVTQMGQEVILRCVPISNHLYFYWYRQILGQKVEFLVSFYNNEISEKSEIFDDQFSVERPDGSNFTLKIRSTKLEDSAMYFCAAGTGAAIVGRNEQFFGPGTRLTVL.

The chain uses TRBV6-2 or TRBV6-3 and TRBJ1-2; D not certain. Trimming took 5 bases from V and 8 from J, leaving 15 bases between them. The CDR3 totals 13 residues. From germline, CDR1 is MNHEY and CDR2 SVGEGT. The CDR3 spells CASSPDSIGGYTF. DNA of the CDR3: TGTGCCAGCAGTCCCGACTCGATCGGGGGCTACACCTTC.

The J gene is TRBJ2-1, the V gene TRBV5-4; 9 bases fit TRBD1. The CDR3 runs to 15 residues. Unmatched junction bases numbered 4, after V lost 4 bases and J lost 2 bases. Germline CDR1 reads SGHNT; CDR2 reads YYREEE (reference sequence). CDR3 bases: TGTGCCAGCAGCAGGGGACAGGGAACCTACAATGAGCAGTTCTTC. Residues: CASSRGQGTYNEQFF.

The rearrangement uses TRBV29-1 and TRBJ2-7; no clear D. The CDR3 runs to 12 residues. V lost 4 bases to trimming and J lost 0 bases, with 7 bases between them. Germline V CDR1 and CDR2: SQVTM, ANQGSEA. The CDR3, as DNA: TGCAGCGTTGCACAGTACTCCTACGAGCAGTACTTC. Amino acids: CSVAQYSYEQYF.

V is TRBV9 and J is TRBJ2-5; a possible D gene is TRBD2 (6 bases). This CDR3 is 13 amino acids long. Trimming took off 1 base at V and 5 bases at J, with 9 bases between the two ends. Germline CDR1 reads SGDLS; CDR2 reads YYNGEE. The DNA of the CDR3 is TGTGCCAGCAGCGTATTGGAGGGGGAGACCCAGTACTTC. Translated, it gives CASSVLEGETQYF.

The chain links TRBV7-2 to TRBJ1-5, with D possibly matching TRBD1 (6 bases). The CDR3 totals 15 residues. Germline CDR1 SGHTA, CDR2 FQGNSA. V was shortened by 1 base and J by 1 base, with 8 bases between the two germline ends. The CDR3 DNA is TGTGCCAGCAGCTTAGAACAGGGAAGCAATCAGCCCCAGCATTTT. Its translation: CASSLEQGSNQPQHF.

This clone is classed as medium-sized. The chain has TRBV5-4 and TRBJ2-7; D possibly corresponds to TRBD1 (5 bases). The CDR3 spans 14 residues. Looked up from germline, CDR1 is SGHNT and CDR2 is YYREEE (reference sequence). The V and J ends lost 2 bases and 2 bases respectively, with 11 bases between them. CDR3 in DNA: TGTGCCAGCAGCTTTTCCCAGGGAACCTACGAGCAGTACTTC. Translated, it gives CASSFSQGTYEQYF.